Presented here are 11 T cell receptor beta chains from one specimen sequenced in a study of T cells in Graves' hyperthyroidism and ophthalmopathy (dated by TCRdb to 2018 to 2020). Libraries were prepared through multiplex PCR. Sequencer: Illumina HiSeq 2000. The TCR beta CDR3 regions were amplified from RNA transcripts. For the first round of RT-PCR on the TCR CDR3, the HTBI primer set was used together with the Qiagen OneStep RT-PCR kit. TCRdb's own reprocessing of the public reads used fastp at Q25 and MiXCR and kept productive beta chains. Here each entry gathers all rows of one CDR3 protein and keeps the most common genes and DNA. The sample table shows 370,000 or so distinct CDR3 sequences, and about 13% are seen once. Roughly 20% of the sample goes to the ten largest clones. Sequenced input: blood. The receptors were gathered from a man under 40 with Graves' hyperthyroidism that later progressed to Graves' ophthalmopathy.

The CDR3 nucleotides read TGCGCCAGCAGCCAAGAGGGACAGGGTAACGAAAAACTGTTTTTT. It is translated as CASSQEGQGNEKLFF. This sequence joins TRBV4-1 and TRBJ1-4, with 9 nucleotides matching TRBD1. The CDR3 sequence is 15 residues long. Germline-derived CDR1 and CDR2 are MGHRA and YSYEKL. J gave up 8 bases and V 0 bases, and 4 bases lay outside the gene matches.

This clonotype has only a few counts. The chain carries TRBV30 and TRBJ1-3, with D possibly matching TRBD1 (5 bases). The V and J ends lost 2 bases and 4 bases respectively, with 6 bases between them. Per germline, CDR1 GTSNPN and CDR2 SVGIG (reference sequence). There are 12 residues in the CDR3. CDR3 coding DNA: TGTGCCTGGAGTCGACAGGGAAACACCATATATTTT. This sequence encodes CAWSRQGNTIYF.

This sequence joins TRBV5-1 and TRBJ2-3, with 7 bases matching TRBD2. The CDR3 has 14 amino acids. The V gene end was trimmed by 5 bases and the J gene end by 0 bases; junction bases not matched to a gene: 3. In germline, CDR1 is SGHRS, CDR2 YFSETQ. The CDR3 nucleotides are TGCGCCAGCAGTCAAGCGGGAAGCACAGATACGCAGTATTTT. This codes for CASSQAGSTDTQYF.

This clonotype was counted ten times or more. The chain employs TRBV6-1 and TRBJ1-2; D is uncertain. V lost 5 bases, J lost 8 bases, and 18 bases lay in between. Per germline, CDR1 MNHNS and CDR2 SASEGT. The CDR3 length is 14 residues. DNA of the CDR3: TGTGCCAGCAGTTACACGGGCAGGAACGGCGGCTACACCTTC. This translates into CASSYTGRNGGYTF.

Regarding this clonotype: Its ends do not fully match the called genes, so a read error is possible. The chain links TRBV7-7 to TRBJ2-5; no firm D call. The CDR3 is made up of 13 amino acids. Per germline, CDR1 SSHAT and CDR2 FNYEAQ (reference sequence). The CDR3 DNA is TGTGCTAGCAGCTACAGTTTTCAAGAGACCCAGTACTTC. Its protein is CASSYSFQETQYF.

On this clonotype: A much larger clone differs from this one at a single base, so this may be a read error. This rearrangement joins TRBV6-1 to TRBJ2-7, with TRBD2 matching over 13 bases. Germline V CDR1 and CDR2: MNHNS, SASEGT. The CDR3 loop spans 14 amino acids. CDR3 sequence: CDSIRLAGGHEQYF. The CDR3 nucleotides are TGTGACAGCATCCGACTAGCGGGGGGCCACGAGCAGTACTTC.

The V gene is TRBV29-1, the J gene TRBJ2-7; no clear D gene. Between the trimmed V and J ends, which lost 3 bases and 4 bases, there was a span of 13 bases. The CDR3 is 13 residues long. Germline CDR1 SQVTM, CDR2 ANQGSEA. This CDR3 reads CSVEQTTDYEQYF. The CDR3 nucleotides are TGCAGCGTTGAGCAGACAACTGATTACGAGCAGTACTTC.

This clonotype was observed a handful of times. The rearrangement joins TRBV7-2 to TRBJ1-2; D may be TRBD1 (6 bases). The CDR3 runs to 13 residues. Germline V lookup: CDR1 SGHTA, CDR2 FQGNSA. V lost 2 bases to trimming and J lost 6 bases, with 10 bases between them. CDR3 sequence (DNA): TGTGCCAGCAGCTTATCACAGGGCAATGGCTACACCTTC. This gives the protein CASSLSQGNGYTF.

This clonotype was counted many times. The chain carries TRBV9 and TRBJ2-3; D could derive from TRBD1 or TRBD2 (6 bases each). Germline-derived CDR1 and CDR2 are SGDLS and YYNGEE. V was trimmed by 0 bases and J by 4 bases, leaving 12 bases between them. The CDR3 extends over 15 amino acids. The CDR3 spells CASSVGGADADTQYF. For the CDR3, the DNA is TGTGCCAGCAGCGTAGGGGGGGCCGATGCAGATACGCAGTATTTT.

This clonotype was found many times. For the CDR3, the DNA is TGCGCCAGCAGCTTGGGTAGGGGTTTCAATCAGCCCCAGCATTTT. Translation: CASSLGRGFNQPQHF. The chain is built from TRBV5-1 and TRBJ1-5; TRBD1 is a possible D gene (5 bases). The CDR3 has 15 residues. The germline gives CDR1 SGHRS, CDR2 YFSETQ. Trimming took off 0 bases at V and 3 bases at J, with 10 bases between the two ends.

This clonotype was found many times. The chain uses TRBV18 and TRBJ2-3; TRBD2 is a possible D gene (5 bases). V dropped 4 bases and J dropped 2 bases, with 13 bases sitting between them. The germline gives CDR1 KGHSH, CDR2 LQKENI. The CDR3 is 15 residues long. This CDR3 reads CASSLSEINTDTQYF. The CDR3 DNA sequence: TGTGCCAGCTCACTTAGCGAGATTAACACAGATACGCAGTATTTT.